The rows below give T cell receptor beta chains drawn from one sample of a study of blood T cells in healthy people across ages. In TCRdb, the 5' RACE reads were re-called with MiXCR into one record per CDR3 protein. The sample has fewer than 1,200,000 distinct CDR3 sequences; less than 25% are singletons. This sample was shared with a second study, whose subject was T cells of mothers and their children.

The material sequenced was blood. Receptors originate from a girl between 2 and 10 years old in good health. Each CDR3 is given with its conserved first and last residue. Each record gives: D gene, V gene, J gene, CDR3 length, clone size, CDR3 protein, CDR3 DNA. A D gene is named only where the DNA matches it firmly. Where a row states a size, it is once, few, many or the class of an expanded clone; other rows omit it.

D: TRBD1
V: TRBV9
J: TRBJ2-4
length: 16
size: few
CDR3: CASSEGQGMTKNIQYF
DNA: TGTGCCAGCAGCGAGGGACAGGGAATGACCAAAAACATTCAGTACTTC

D: .
V: TRBV6-1
J: TRBJ1-2
length: 15
size: .
CDR3: CASSDRRELPNGYTF
DNA: TGTGCCAGCAGTGACCGCAGGGAGCTACCTAATGGCTACACCTTC

D: TRBD2
V: TRBV11-3
J: TRBJ2-4
length: 15
size: .
CDR3: CASASLAGGPNIQYF
DNA: TGTGCCAGCGCGTCGCTAGCGGGGGGGCCTAACATTCAGTACTTC

D: .
V: TRBV6-2/TRBV6-3
J: TRBJ1-1
length: 14
size: .
CDR3: CASSAPGWGTEAFF
DNA: TGTGCCAGCAGCGCCCCGGGGTGGGGCACTGAAGCTTTCTTT

D: TRBD2
V: TRBV29-1
J: TRBJ2-7
length: 13
size: .
CDR3: CSANGGAVTEQYF
DNA: TGCAGCGCCAACGGGGGGGCCGTAACCGAGCAGTACTTC

D: TRBD2
V: TRBV9
J: TRBJ2-1
length: 18
size: .
CDR3: CASSETLAGGPRGNEQFF
DNA: TGTGCCAGCAGCGAGACTCTAGCGGGGGGCCCGAGGGGCAATGAGCAGTTCTTC

D: TRBD1
V: TRBV5-1
J: TRBJ1-1
length: 14
size: .
CDR3: CASSLGQGANPTFF
DNA: TGCGCCAGCAGCTTGGGTCAGGGGGCTAATCCGACTTTCTTT

D: .
V: TRBV2
J: TRBJ2-2
length: 17
size: .
CDR3: CATTTPLANANIGELFF
DNA: TGTGCCACCACAACCCCGCTAGCGAACGCGAACATCGGGGAGCTGTTTTTT

D: .
V: TRBV6-5
J: TRBJ2-7
length: 16
size: .
CDR3: CASSYSVRGDSYEQYF
DNA: TGTGCCAGCAGTTACTCTGTAAGGGGGGATTCCTACGAGCAGTACTTC

D: .
V: TRBV5-6
J: TRBJ2-6
length: 17
size: few
CDR3: CASSFPRNLSGANVLTF
DNA: TGTGCCAGCAGCTTTCCCAGAAATCTCTCTGGGGCCAACGTCCTGACTTTC

D: .
V: TRBV6-6
J: TRBJ2-3
length: 15
size: few
CDR3: CASSAGEASTDTQYF
DNA: TGTGCCAGCAGCGCCGGCGAGGCTAGCACAGATACGCAGTATTTT

D: .
V: TRBV29-1
J: TRBJ2-1
length: 13
size: few
CDR3: CSAMERDYNEQFF
DNA: TGCAGCGCCATGGAGAGAGACTACAATGAGCAGTTCTTC

D: .
V: TRBV28
J: TRBJ1-1
length: 12
size: .
CDR3: CASWKRGTEAFF
DNA: TGTGCCAGCTGGAAACGGGGTACTGAAGCTTTCTTT

D: .
V: TRBV28
J: TRBJ1-1
length: 14
size: .
CDR3: CASRILLMNTEAFF
DNA: TGTGCCAGCAGGATCCTACTCATGAACACTGAAGCTTTCTTT

D: TRBD2
V: TRBV28
J: TRBJ2-5
length: 16
size: .
CDR3: CASSSPTSNYQETQYF
DNA: TGTGCCAGCAGTTCTCCGACTAGCAATTACCAAGAGACCCAGTACTTC

D: .
V: TRBV12-3/TRBV12-4
J: TRBJ2-1
length: 13
size: few
CDR3: CASSFPSNNEQFF
DNA: TGTGCCAGCAGTTTTCCCAGTAACAATGAGCAGTTCTTC

D: .
V: TRBV24-1
J: TRBJ2-5
length: 17
size: .
CDR3: CATSDAMGAGVLETQYF
DNA: TGTGCCACCAGTGATGCGATGGGGGCGGGAGTGTTGGAGACCCAGTACTTC

D: .
V: TRBV11-3
J: TRBJ2-1
length: 15
size: .
CDR3: CASGLRDGGDNEQFF
DNA: TGTGCCAGCGGCCTTAGAGACGGGGGCGACAATGAGCAGTTCTTC

D: TRBD2
V: TRBV29-1
J: TRBJ2-3
length: 14
size: .
CDR3: CSVVSSGGADTQYF
DNA: TGCAGCGTTGTATCTAGCGGGGGGGCAGATACGCAGTATTTT

D: .
V: TRBV21-1
J: TRBJ2-1
length: 17
size: .
CDR3: CASSPQDPLSSYNEQFF
DNA: TGTGCCAGCAGCCCACAGGACCCTTTAAGCTCCTACAATGAGCAGTTCTTC

D: .
V: TRBV6-5
J: TRBJ2-7
length: 14
size: few
CDR3: CASLPGTGNYEQYF
DNA: TGTGCCAGCCTTCCCGGGACTGGTAATTACGAGCAGTACTTC

D: .
V: TRBV12-3/TRBV12-4
J: TRBJ1-1
length: 12
size: .
CDR3: CTSSPEAQRAFF
DNA: TGTACCAGCAGCCCCGAGGCTCAGCGAGCTTTCTTT

D: TRBD1
V: TRBV20-1
J: TRBJ2-2
length: 16
size: .
CDR3: CSALNRGTGNTGELFF
DNA: TGCAGTGCCCTTAATCGTGGGACAGGTAACACCGGGGAGCTGTTTTTT

D: .
V: TRBV7-9
J: TRBJ2-5
length: 13
size: .
CDR3: CASSPRLQETQYF
DNA: TGTGCCAGCTCACCTAGGCTACAAGAGACCCAGTACTTC

D: .
V: TRBV11-3
J: TRBJ2-3
length: 18
size: .
CDR3: CASSSQPGTHANTDTQYF
DNA: TGTGCCAGCAGCTCACAACCGGGGACCCACGCCAACACAGATACGCAGTATTTT

D: .
V: TRBV11-2
J: TRBJ2-3
length: 14
size: few
CDR3: CASSPSSSTDTQYF
DNA: TGTGCCAGCAGCCCCAGTTCTAGCACAGATACGCAGTATTTT

D: TRBD2
V: TRBV10-3
J: TRBJ2-7
length: 15
size: .
CDR3: CAISLGLAGIYEQYF
DNA: TGTGCCATCAGTTTAGGACTAGCGGGGATCTACGAGCAGTACTTC

D: .
V: TRBV20-1
J: TRBJ1-2
length: 14
size: .
CDR3: CSARGGLTDYGYTF
DNA: TGCAGTGCTAGGGGGGGGCTGACCGACTATGGCTACACCTTC

D: TRBD1
V: TRBV27
J: TRBJ1-1
length: 15
size: .
CDR3: CASSWGQIMNTEAFF
DNA: TGTGCCAGCAGCTGGGGACAGATTATGAACACTGAAGCTTTCTTT

D: TRBD2
V: TRBV20-1
J: TRBJ2-1
length: 15
size: few
CDR3: CSATVLAGARNEQFF
DNA: TGCAGTGCTACCGTTCTAGCGGGGGCCAGAAATGAGCAGTTCTTC

D: .
V: TRBV3-1
J: TRBJ2-2
length: 16
size: .
CDR3: CASSHPRGANTGELFF
DNA: TGTGCCAGCAGCCACCCAAGGGGGGCCAACACCGGGGAGCTGTTTTTT

D: TRBD2
V: TRBV29-1
J: TRBJ2-1
length: 14
size: few
CDR3: CSVSGTSGRNEQFF
DNA: TGCAGCGTTAGCGGGACTAGCGGGAGAAATGAGCAGTTCTTC

D: .
V: TRBV20-1
J: TRBJ2-1
length: 14
size: .
CDR3: CSARAGPGWNEQFF
DNA: TGCAGTGCTAGAGCGGGGCCAGGATGGAATGAGCAGTTCTTC

D: .
V: TRBV6-2/TRBV6-3
J: TRBJ2-5
length: 14
size: few
CDR3: CASSYSTIQETQYF
DNA: TGTGCCAGCAGTTACTCGACTATTCAAGAGACCCAGTACTTC

D: .
V: TRBV7-2
J: TRBJ2-2
length: 16
size: .
CDR3: CASSLFQGSNTGELFF
DNA: TGTGCCAGCAGCTTGTTCCAGGGGTCGAACACGGGGGAGCTGTTTTTT

D: .
V: TRBV28
J: TRBJ2-5
length: 11
size: .
CDR3: CASSFPPTQYF
DNA: TGTGCCAGCAGTTTTCCTCCGACCCAGTACTTC

D: TRBD2
V: TRBV24-1
J: TRBJ2-3
length: 16
size: few
CDR3: CATSDRLAGLTDTQYF
DNA: TGTGCCACCAGTGACCGTCTAGCGGGGCTAACAGATACGCAGTATTTT

D: .
V: TRBV7-2
J: TRBJ1-1
length: 14
size: .
CDR3: CASSLDRKNTEAFF
DNA: TGTGCCAGCAGCTTAGACCGCAAGAACACTGAAGCTTTCTTT

D: TRBD1
V: TRBV14
J: TRBJ2-5
length: 18
size: .
CDR3: CASSQMFGQGIRQETQYF
DNA: TGTGCCAGCAGCCAAATGTTCGGACAGGGGATCCGCCAAGAGACCCAGTACTTC

D: TRBD1
V: TRBV15
J: TRBJ1-1
length: 15
size: few
CDR3: CATSRDWDRDTEAFF
DNA: TGTGCCACCAGCAGAGATTGGGACAGGGACACTGAAGCTTTCTTT

D: .
V: TRBV7-2
J: TRBJ2-1
length: 17
size: .
CDR3: CASSLALGLAQNNEQFF
DNA: TGTGCCAGCAGCTTAGCCTTGGGTCTAGCGCAAAACAATGAGCAGTTCTTC

D: TRBD2
V: TRBV5-5
J: TRBJ2-3
length: 14
size: .
CDR3: CASRGLASSDTQYF
DNA: TGTGCCAGCCGGGGACTAGCGAGTTCAGATACGCAGTATTTT

D: .
V: TRBV9
J: TRBJ1-2
length: 16
size: .
CDR3: CASSPRGSGGNYGYTF
DNA: TGTGCCAGCAGCCCCCGAGGGTCGGGAGGCAACTATGGCTACACCTTC

D: TRBD2
V: TRBV4-3
J: TRBJ2-5
length: 17
size: few
CDR3: CASSQDRTTSAGETQYF
DNA: TGCGCCAGCAGCCAAGATCGGACGACTAGCGCGGGGGAGACCCAGTACTTC

D: .
V: TRBV15
J: TRBJ2-3
length: 14
size: .
CDR3: CATSRDRASDTQYF
DNA: TGTGCCACCAGCAGAGATCGAGCGTCAGATACGCAGTATTTT

D: .
V: TRBV7-9
J: TRBJ2-7
length: 14
size: few
CDR3: CASSSEVSSYEQYF
DNA: TGTGCCAGCAGCTCTGAGGTCAGCTCCTACGAGCAGTACTTC

D: .
V: TRBV29-1
J: TRBJ2-5
length: 14
size: .
CDR3: CSVELLAVGETQYF
DNA: TGCAGCGTTGAGCTCCTAGCAGTAGGAGAGACCCAGTACTTC

D: .
V: TRBV20-1
J: TRBJ2-4
length: 11
size: few
CDR3: CSATNKNIQYF
DNA: TGCAGTGCTACCAACAAAAACATTCAGTACTTC

D: .
V: TRBV5-1
J: TRBJ2-6
length: 14
size: many
CDR3: CASSPPGGANVLTF
DNA: TGCGCCAGCAGCCCACCTGGGGGGGCCAACGTCCTGACTTTC

D: .
V: TRBV19
J: TRBJ1-4
length: 12
size: .
CDR3: CASRGLTSQLFF
DNA: TGTGCCAGTAGAGGTTTAACGTCTCAACTGTTTTTT

D: TRBD1
V: TRBV7-9
J: TRBJ1-6
length: 13
size: few
CDR3: CASSPGQGSPLHF
DNA: TGTGCCAGCAGCCCCGGACAGGGCTCACCCCTCCACTTT

D: .
V: TRBV20-1
J: TRBJ1-4
length: 15
size: .
CDR3: CSARLLGISNEKLFF
DNA: TGCAGTGCTAGGCTCCTTGGGATTTCTAATGAAAAACTGTTTTTT

D: .
V: TRBV4-1
J: TRBJ1-2
length: 15
size: few
CDR3: CASSQVKGANYGYTF
DNA: TGCGCCAGCAGCCAAGTTAAGGGAGCTAACTATGGCTACACCTTC